This record covers a single T cell receptor beta chain. The entry originates in a study of T cell responses to AZD1222 COVID-19 vaccine. CDR3 size: 16 residues. V shed 1 base and J 2 bases; nucleotides not matched to a gene: 1. Germline V lookup: CDR1 LNHNV, CDR2 YYDKDF (reference sequence). Here immunoSEQ multiplex PCR was the method, and the copy in TCRdb shows in-frame clones only, minus some. The sample consists of some 97,000 clones, roughly 91% of them appearing once. The V gene is TRBV15, the J gene TRBJ2-7, with 14 bases that match TRBD2. This TCR was recovered from an adult in good health. Material: peripheral blood, obtained on day 0 of AZD1222 vaccination. As DNA, the CDR3 is TGTGCCACCAGCAGAGGACTAGCGGGAGGGCCCTACGAGCAGTACTTC. Its protein is CATSRGLAGGPYEQYF.